This TCR beta chain was found in a study of CD8+ T cells in alopecia areata listed by TCRdb under 2018. A note on the overall study: High-throughput TCRbeta sequencing was used to examine T cell clonal expansion in alopecia areata in both the C3H/HeJ mouse model and human patients. On the human side, TCRbeta sequencing was run on scalp tissue and on sorted CD4+ and CD8+ peripheral blood T cells from healthy controls and from alopecia areata patients with either patchy or totalis/universalis disease. Scalp clonality was compared among normal scalp (n=4), patchy alopecia areata scalp (n=8), and alopecia totalis/universalis scalp (n=8). RNA was extracted with the PAXgene miRNA kit for fixed scalp, the miRNeasy kit for PBMCs, and the RNeasy kit for mouse skin. TCRbeta CDR3 regions were amplified by immunoSEQ multiplex PCR using 35 Vbeta forward and 13 Jbeta reverse primers.

Broad study findings and their caveats: Unlike mouse skin, where gammadelta T cells dominate, normal human skin contains resident alphabeta T cells that get sequenced too, which complicates analysis of the scalp TCR repertoire. Lesional scalp, especially in alopecia totalis/universalis, showed higher clonality and more expanded CD8+ clones than normal scalp, suggesting antigenic drive. Shared TCR sequences between patients were less evident than in mice, which may be partly attributable to HLA diversity in the patient population.

PBMCs were isolated by density centrifugation and stained for CD3, CD4 and CD8, after which CD4+ and CD8+ T cells were sorted on a FACSAria. Scalp biopsies and blood samples were provided by unaffected controls. Library method: the immunoSEQ multiplex PCR assay. For TCR sequencing, RNA was extracted from every sample and reverse transcribed into cDNA to serve as template. First-strand cDNA was synthesized using SuperScript III with a 2:1 mix of oligo-dT and random hexamers. Amplification bias was assessed with a synthetic immune receptor repertoire, and residual bias was removed computationally. Per the source publication's procedure: Raw reads were preprocessed for error removal, and CDR3 was defined according to IMGT conventions as running from the conserved cysteine to phenylalanine. Clonality was computed by normalizing Shannon entropy by log2 of the number of productive unique TCRs and subtracting the result from 1. Scalp TCRbeta sequences were cross-referenced with sorted blood CD4 and CD8 repertoires so that the CD4 or CD8 identity of scalp clones could be inferred. Held by TCRdb, this immuneACCESS table contains in-frame sequences only and omits some clones. Under half of the omission traces to an unresolved V gene where checked; the cause of the rest is unknown. V, J and clone size were drawn from that table, and D and trimming were deduced from the DNA. This sample is represented by around 120,000 clones; less than 80% of them were singletons. The ten top clones hold roughly 3.1% of the sample.

Details on this clone: The specificity of this receptor is unknown. Base qualities were left out, and no much larger clone turns up one base away.

Including the terminal cysteine and phenylalanine, the CDR3 comprises 11 residues. Solely the CDR3 DNA is kept, with 33 bases framed from the first base. V and J are truncated by 6 bases and 7 bases respectively, leaving an intervening sequence of 10 bases. CDR1 and CDR2 are read off the germline V gene as SQVTM and ANQGSEA. Recombination connected TRBV29-1 to TRBJ1-5, with the D gene not confidently named. The source of this sequence is a human donor in good health. Sequencing input: CD4+ T cells sorted from blood. The CDR3 reads CSVLMGQPQHF. The DNA sequence is TGCAGCGTCCTTATGGGGCAGCCCCAGCATTTT.